This TCR beta chain was captured in a study of blood T cell repertoires in COVID-19. The wider study: T cells, B-cell-depleted T cells, or PBMCs supplied cDNA or gDNA.

V lost 11 bases to trimming and J lost 0 bases; unmatched junction nucleotides: 5. Germline CDR1 MNHEY, CDR2 SVGAGI. The CDR3 is 13 residues long. Original methodology: Reference gene primer amplification yielded estimated nucleated cell counts. Clones were sequenced by immunoSEQ multiplex PCR, and TCRdb holds only the in-frame ones, with some missing. V, J and clone size are taken as reported in that table, and D and trimming were inferred from the DNA itself. The sample lists about 250,000 clones, around 88% occurring once. The clonotype originates from an elderly man with acute or convalescent COVID-19. The V call is TRBV6-5, the J call TRBJ2-7, with 9 positions matching TRBD2. The sequencing input was peripheral blood. CDR3 coding DNA: TGTGCCGCCCATAGCGGGGGCTCCTACGAGCAGTACTTC. Translating gives CAAHSGGSYEQYF.